Listed below are T cell receptor beta chains from one sample, sequenced in a study of cytomegalovirus exposure and HLA in healthy donors. The protocol was immunoSEQ multiplex PCR, while the TCRdb copy is restricted to in-frame clones and leaves out a portion. The sample yields approximately 160,000 clones, roughly 73% seen once. Sequencing used PBMCs. The receptors derive from a male donor in good health and CMV-seronegative. CDR3s include the opening cysteine and the closing phenylalanine or tryptophan.

V	J	CDR3
TRBV7-6	TRBJ2-3	CASSLAWPTDTQYF
TRBV28	TRBJ2-7	CASKVTSGRSYEQYF
TRBV19	TRBJ2-5	CASSGGETQYF
TRBV19	TRBJ2-3	CASSLRLAGPDTQYF
TRBV19	TRBJ2-1	CASSPLAGGEQFF
TRBV14	TRBJ1-1	CASSQDESRATEAFF
TRBV29-1	TRBJ2-1	CSGGDDNEQFF
TRBV30	TRBJ2-2	CAWSIEYGELFF
TRBV7-9	TRBJ1-1	CASRAQGEGAEAFF
TRBV5-1	TRBJ1-2	CASSFGDLTGANGYTF
TRBV4-3	TRBJ1-2	CASSPNDLTGTNYGYTF
TRBV29-1	TRBJ2-2	CSATQGANTGELFF
TRBV5-1	TRBJ1-6	CASSTGQGNSPLHF
TRBV9	TRBJ2-2	CASSILAGTTGELFF
TRBV5-1	TRBJ2-7	CASRGTSGSSSYEQYF
TRBV5-6	TRBJ1-4	CASSLRGAGVSVFF
TRBV11-3	TRBJ2-7	CASSQGTGREQYF
TRBV6-5	TRBJ1-4	CASRGGGAGFEKLFF
TRBV7-2	TRBJ2-1	CASSRTSGYYNEQFF
TRBV10-2	TRBJ2-7	CASRAHDEQYF
TRBV6-1	TRBJ2-7	CASSEKGNEQYF
TRBV5-1	TRBJ1-4	CASSSGGIATNEKLFF
TRBV4-2	TRBJ2-5	CASSLLGGVVETQYF
TRBV11-1	TRBJ2-7	CASSLVTGTVSYEQYF
TRBV4-1	TRBJ2-2	CASSQGGKSGGPNTGELFF
TRBV11-2	TRBJ2-4	CASSSAGVRDKNIQYF
TRBV6-1	TRBJ1-1	CASSEVGEAFF
TRBV19	TRBJ1-1	CASSPTPFEAFF
TRBV4-2	TRBJ2-2	CASSPLAGDTGELFF
TRBV5-4	TRBJ2-1	CASSLDSDNEQFF
TRBV11-1	TRBJ2-3	CASSEGQGSADTQYF
TRBV7-2	TRBJ1-3	CASSNSISGNTIYF
TRBV6-1	TRBJ1-4	CASVWGGANEKLFF
TRBV28	TRBJ1-5	CASSGPVARQPQHF
TRBV5-1	TRBJ1-5	CASSLGYSNQPQHF
TRBV6-6	TRBJ1-5	CASSYGGEAQPQHF
TRBV4-1	TRBJ2-5	CASRGTGTGRETQYF
TRBV6-5	TRBJ1-3	CASSWGTGTTGNTIYF
TRBV7-2	TRBJ2-1	CASSLVGVPLYNEQFF
TRBV5-1	TRBJ1-2	CASSLPPGQGAYGYTF
TRBV7-9	TRBJ2-7	CASRLGLSGHNEQYF
TRBV9	TRBJ2-3	CASSVASGGADTQYF
TRBV5-4	TRBJ1-2	CASSLVGAVNYGYTF
TRBV29-1	TRBJ2-1	CSARLAEYNEQFF
TRBV30	TRBJ2-7	CAWRGRDPYEQYF
TRBV4-3	TRBJ2-3	CASSQGGATDTQYF
TRBV7-2	TRBJ2-1	CASSISSNWVNEQFF
TRBV7-2	TRBJ2-3	CASSRTSTDTQYF
TRBV25-1	.	CASRDRAYEQYF
TRBV6-6	TRBJ1-2	CASSSQGDYGYTF
TRBV5-6	TRBJ2-3	CASSLFSGPRSTDTQYF
TRBV5-1	TRBJ2-7	CASSLYSGSEQYF
TRBV27	TRBJ2-1	CASSLQTGGAGEQFF